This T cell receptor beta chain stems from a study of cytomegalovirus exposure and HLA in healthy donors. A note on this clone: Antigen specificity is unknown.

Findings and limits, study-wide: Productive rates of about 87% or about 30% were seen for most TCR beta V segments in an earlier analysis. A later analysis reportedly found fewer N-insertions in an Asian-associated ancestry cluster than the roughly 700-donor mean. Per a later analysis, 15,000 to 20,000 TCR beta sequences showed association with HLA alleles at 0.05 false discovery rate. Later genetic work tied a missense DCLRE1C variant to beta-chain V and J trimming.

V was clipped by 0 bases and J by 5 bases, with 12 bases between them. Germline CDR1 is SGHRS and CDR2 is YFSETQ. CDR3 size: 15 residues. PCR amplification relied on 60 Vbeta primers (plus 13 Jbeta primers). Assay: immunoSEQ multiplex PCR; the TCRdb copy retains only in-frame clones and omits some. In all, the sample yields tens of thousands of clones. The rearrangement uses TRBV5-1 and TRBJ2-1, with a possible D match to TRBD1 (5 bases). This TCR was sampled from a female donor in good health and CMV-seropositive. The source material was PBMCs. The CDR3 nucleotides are TGCGCCAGCAGCTTGGTGGGGCACGTAAACAATGAGCAGTTCTTC. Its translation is CASSLVGHVNNEQFF.